Below, 28 T cell receptor beta chains from the same sample are listed, as sequenced in a study of T cell responses to AZD1222 COVID-19 vaccine. Some clones are missing from TCRdb's copy, which holds only in-frame ones; the method was immunoSEQ multiplex PCR. The sample lists over 110,000 clones, around 92% seen once, with approximately 12% in the top ten. The source was peripheral blood, collected after recovery from COVID-19. The receptors shown here come from an adult who had recovered from COVID-19.

The CDR3 reads CASSLYLLAGRTDTQYF. The CDR3 DNA sequence: TGTGCCAGCAGCTTGTATTTGCTGGCGGGGCGCACAGATACGCAGTATTTT. The chain recombines TRBV11-2 with TRBJ2-3, with D maybe TRBD2 (6 bases). This CDR3 has 17 amino acids. Looked up from germline, CDR1 is SGHAT and CDR2 is FQNNGV. Between the trimmed V and J ends, which lost 3 bases and 1 base, there was a span of 17 bases.

The chain combines TRBV14 with TRBJ1-1; tentatively, D is TRBD1 (5 bases). The germline V gene has CDR1 SGHDN and CDR2 FVKESK. CDR3 length: 18 amino acids. V dropped 3 bases and J dropped 1 base, with 21 bases sitting between them. The CDR3 reads CASSHTDRLKMGNTEAFF. For the CDR3, the DNA is TGTGCCAGCAGCCACACAGACAGATTGAAGATGGGGAACACTGAAGCTTTCTTT. Using reference TRBV14 and TRBJ1-1 for the parts outside the CDR3, the full variable domain is EAGVTQFPSHSVIEKGQTVTLRCDPISGHDNLYWYRRVMGKEIKFLLHFVKESKQDESGMPNNRFLAERTGGTYSTLKVQPAELEDSGVYFCASSHTDRLKMGNTEAFFGQGTRLTVV.

The chain recombines TRBV14 with TRBJ2-7; maybe TRBD2 (5 bases). Looked up from germline, CDR1 is SGHDN and CDR2 is FVKESK. V shed 2 bases and J shed 4 bases, with 12 bases lying between them. The CDR3 is 14 residues long. The CDR3 DNA reads TGTGCCAGCAGCCAATCACTAGGGAATTACGAGCAGTACTTC. Its translation: CASSQSLGNYEQYF. Supplemented by reference TRBV14 and TRBJ2-7, the full variable domain reads EAGVTQFPSHSVIEKGQTVTLRCDPISGHDNLYWYRRVMGKEIKFLLHFVKESKQDESGMPNNRFLAERTGGTYSTLKVQPAELEDSGVYFCASSQSLGNYEQYFGPGTRLTVT.

This chain joins TRBV9 and TRBJ1-4; possible D gene TRBD1, 6 bases. CDR1 is SGDLS and CDR2 is YYNGEE in the germline V gene. The CDR3 contains 15 residues. Trimming shortened V by 4 bases and J by 3 bases, and 13 bases separated the two germline ends. In nucleotides, the CDR3 is TGTGCCAGCAGCCTCGGGGGCGCCCCTAATGAAAAACTGTTTTTT. It yields the protein CASSLGGAPNEKLFF.

A note on this clone: At the DNA level, this CDR3 is encoded by other sequences in the same sample as well. J is TRBJ2-3 and V is TRBV5-1, with TRBD2 as a possible D gene (6 bases). Looked up from germline, CDR1 is SGHRS and CDR2 is YFSETQ. The V and J ends lost 3 bases and 0 bases respectively, with 8 bases between them. The CDR3 has 14 residues. This chain's CDR3 is CASSSGTSTDTQYF. The CDR3 coding sequence is TGCGCCAGCAGCTCCGGGACTAGCACAGATACGCAGTATTTT.

The chain links TRBV3-1 (or the pseudogene TRBV3-2) to TRBJ2-1; 10 positions match TRBD2. The CDR3 has 19 amino acids. Per the germline V gene, CDR1 is LGHDT and CDR2 is YNNKEL (reference sequence). J lost 6 bases, V lost 0 bases, and 14 bases had no gene match. The CDR3: CASSQEFRLAGVGSNEQFF. The CDR3 DNA reads TGTGCCAGCAGCCAAGAATTTAGGCTAGCGGGAGTGGGGAGCAATGAGCAGTTCTTC.

The chain recombines TRBV2 with TRBJ1-6; weak D call: TRBD1 (5 bases). The CDR3 runs 16 residues. Germline loops: CDR1 SNHLY, CDR2 FYNNEI. Trimming took off 6 bases at V and 10 bases at J, with 22 bases between the two ends. The CDR3 loop is CASRKGLGTEGSPLHF. CDR3 sequence (DNA): TGTGCCAGCAGGAAGGGATTAGGGACCGAGGGCTCACCCCTCCACTTT.

The gene calls are TRBV2 and TRBJ2-7, with 7 positions matching TRBD1. The CDR3 is made up of 14 amino acids. The germline CDR1 and CDR2 sequences are SNHLY and FYNNEI. V shed 7 bases and J 6 bases; nucleotides not matched to a gene: 12. CDR3 sequence (DNA): TGTGCCAGCACCGCGGACAGGCCATCTCCCGAGCAGTACTTC. It encodes CASTADRPSPEQYF.

CDR3 sequence (DNA): TGTGCCAGCAGTTATGACGATAGCAATCAGCCCCAGCATTTT. It encodes CASSYDDSNQPQHF. The V and J genes are TRBV6-5 and TRBJ1-5; D is uncertain. The V end lost 3 bases, the J end lost 0 bases, and 6 bases lay between the germline ends. The CDR3 runs to 14 residues. The germline CDR1 and CDR2 sequences are MNHEY and SVGAGI.

This chain links TRBV19 with TRBJ1-2; 9 bases align to TRBD1. Unmatched junction bases numbered 2, after V lost 3 bases and J lost 6 bases. Germline V lookup: CDR1 LNHDA, CDR2 SQIVND (reference sequence). The CDR3 spans 13 residues. The CDR3 spells CASSIRDRDGYTF. The DNA for the CDR3 is TGTGCCAGTAGTATCCGGGACAGGGATGGCTACACCTTC.

The chain uses TRBV5-1 and TRBJ1-2; perhaps TRBD1 as D (5 bases). V was pared by 0 bases and J by 3 bases, with 12 bases between. The CDR3 covers 15 residues. Germline V gene lookup returns CDR1 SGHRS and CDR2 YFSETQ. The CDR3 DNA follows: TGCGCCAGCAGCTTGGAGGACTTGGGGCACTATGGCTACACCTTC. Translating it yields CASSLEDLGHYGYTF. The entire variable domain, with the rest obtained from reference TRBV5-1 and TRBJ1-2, is as follows: KAGVTQTPRYLIKTRGQQVTLSCSPISGHRSVSWYQQTPGQGLQFLFEYFSETQRNKGNFPGRFSGRQFSNSRSEMNVSTLELGDSALYLCASSLEDLGHYGYTFGSGTRLTVV.

The chain carries TRBV4-1 and TRBJ1-1, with unresolved D. Trimming removed 1 base from V and 0 bases from J, with 18 bases in between. Germline-derived CDR1 and CDR2 are MGHRA and YSYEKL. The CDR3 has 18 residues. CDR3 DNA: TGCGCCAGCAGCCAAGGAAAGATTGGGCAGATATTGAACACTGAAGCTTTCTTT. It yields the protein CASSQGKIGQILNTEAFF.

The chain uses TRBV6-5 and TRBJ2-6, with unresolved D. V dropped 6 bases and J dropped 0 bases, with 9 bases sitting between them. Germline lookup yields CDR1 MNHEY and CDR2 SVGAGI. The CDR3 consists of 15 residues. For the CDR3, the DNA is TGTGCCAGCAGCGCTGGGGACTCTGGGGCCAACGTCCTGACTTTC. Protein sequence: CASSAGDSGANVLTF.

The chain uses TRBV10-2 and TRBJ2-7, with TRBD2 as a possible D gene (7 bases). CDR1 and CDR2 from the germline V gene are WSHSY and SAAADI. V dropped 2 bases and J dropped 5 bases, with 19 bases sitting between them. The CDR3 runs 16 residues. In DNA, the CDR3 is TGCGCCAGCAGTGAGAATTTCCCAGGGAGGGGGGACGAGCAGTACTTC. It specifies CASSENFPGRGDEQYF.

CDR3 coding DNA: TGTGCCAGCAGCACGAGGGGGCCGGGTGAAGCTTTCTTT. This sequence encodes CASSTRGPGEAFF. This chain uses TRBV6-5 with TRBJ1-1; 7 nucleotides align to TRBD1. From germline, CDR1 is MNHEY and CDR2 SVGAGI. This CDR3 region has 13 residues. Trimming at V came to 6 bases and at J to 7 bases, leaving 8 bases not matched to a gene.

The rearrangement joins TRBV6-5 to TRBJ2-7; tentatively, D is TRBD1 (5 bases). Deletions cut 2 bases from V and 3 bases from J, with 11 bases between. Germline CDR1 is MNHEY and CDR2 is SVGAGI. CDR3 length: 14 amino acids. The CDR3 sequence is CASSYGQGGYEQYF. The CDR3, as DNA: TGTGCCAGCAGTTACGGCCAGGGCGGCTACGAGCAGTACTTC.

This clone was recorded once. V usage is TRBV11-2 and J usage is TRBJ2-7; D could derive from TRBD1 or TRBD2 (5 bases each). V gave up 1 base and J gave up 0 bases, with 13 bases separating them. The germline CDR1 and CDR2 sequences are SGHAT and FQNNGV. The CDR3 extends over 16 amino acids. The CDR3 loop is CASSLAAGTYSYEQYF. The DNA for the CDR3 is TGTGCCAGCAGCTTAGCCGCCGGGACCTACTCCTACGAGCAGTACTTC.

The gene calls are TRBV11-2 and TRBJ1-2; TRBD1 matches 7 bases. Per germline, CDR1 SGHAT and CDR2 FQNNGV. V gave up 0 bases and J gave up 7 bases; unmatched junction bases: 5. CDR3 length equals 14 residues. The CDR3 DNA is TGTGCCAGCAGCTTAGATGACAGGGCGCGTGGCTACACCTTC. As protein: CASSLDDRARGYTF.

The rearrangement joins TRBV3-1 (or the pseudogene TRBV3-2) to TRBJ2-2; TRBD2 matches at 9 bases. The length of the CDR3 is 16 residues. The ends lost 2 bases at V and 6 bases at J; junction bases unmatched: 7. CDR1 is LGHDT and CDR2 is YNNKEL in the germline V gene (reference sequence). The CDR3 coding sequence is TGTGCCAGCAGCCAATTCCTAGCGGGATCCCCCGGGGAGCTGTTTTTT. Translating gives CASSQFLAGSPGELFF.

The CDR3 DNA sequence: TGTGCCAGCAGTTACTCGGCGACAGGGACAGGGTCACCCCTCCACTTT. Translated: CASSYSATGTGSPLHF. J is TRBJ1-6 and V is TRBV6-5; 9 bases map to TRBD1. Unmatched junction bases numbered 7, after V lost 0 bases and J lost 10 bases. Germline CDR1 is MNHEY and CDR2 is SVGAGI. The CDR3 is 16 residues long.

This chain connects TRBV28 to TRBJ2-7; D is perhaps TRBD2 (5 bases). Germline lookup yields CDR1 MDHEN and CDR2 SYDVKM. Between the trimmed V and J ends, which lost 5 bases and 2 bases, there was a span of 16 bases. The CDR3 spans 15 residues. The CDR3 reads CASSGSGWVAYEQYF. The CDR3 DNA follows: TGTGCCAGCAGTGGGTCGGGATGGGTGGCCTACGAGCAGTACTTC.

This clone was observed once. The chain joins TRBV6-1 to TRBJ2-7; a possible D gene is TRBD2 (6 bases). Germline V CDR1 and CDR2: MNHNS, SASEGT. This CDR3 has 12 amino acids. V lost 3 bases, J lost 6 bases, and 9 bases lay in between. The CDR3 here is CASSDDGGEQYF. CDR3 in DNA: TGTGCCAGCAGTGACGACGGGGGCGAGCAGTACTTC.

The rearrangement joins TRBV6-5 to TRBJ2-1, with 7 bases aligning to TRBD1. CDR1 is MNHEY and CDR2 is SVGAGI in the germline V gene. V lost 6 bases and J lost 10; bases outside the gene matches: 3. The CDR3 covers 11 residues. The CDR3 is CASSPDREQFF. The CDR3 nucleotides are TGTGCCAGCAGCCCGGACAGGGAGCAGTTCTTC.

CDR3 nucleotides: TGCGCCAGCAGCGAGGCCGGGACAGGGGGATACGAGCAGTACTTC. Translated, it gives CASSEAGTGGYEQYF. V is TRBV5-1 and J is TRBJ2-7, with 11 bases identical to TRBD1. The CDR3 loop spans 15 amino acids. CDR1 SGHRS and CDR2 YFSETQ come from the germline V gene. Trimming took 4 bases from V and 4 from J; bases not matched to a gene: 7. The complete variable domain, with remaining parts taken from reference TRBV5-1 and TRBJ2-7, reads KAGVTQTPRYLIKTRGQQVTLSCSPISGHRSVSWYQQTPGQGLQFLFEYFSETQRNKGNFPGRFSGRQFSNSRSEMNVSTLELGDSALYLCASSEAGTGGYEQYFGPGTRLTVT.

The chain joins TRBV18 to TRBJ1-2; 7 positions agree with TRBD1. From germline, CDR1 is KGHSH and CDR2 LQKENI. V trimming: 3 bases; J trimming: 5 bases; junction bases outside the gene matches: 6. CDR3 length equals 14 residues. CDR3 protein: CASSPARDRYGYTF. The CDR3 DNA reads as TGTGCCAGCTCACCGGCGAGGGACAGATATGGCTACACCTTC.

This rearrangement joins TRBV6-6 to TRBJ2-7, with D possibly TRBD1 on 6 matching bases. With 2 bases removed from V and 0 bases from J, the gap between germline ends came to 14 bases. Germline V gene data show CDR1 as MNHNY and CDR2 as SVGAGI (reference sequence). This CDR3 is 16 amino acids long. The CDR3 reads CASSYPPGTPSYEQYF. DNA of the CDR3: TGTGCCAGCAGTTACCCACCCGGGACACCCTCCTACGAGCAGTACTTC.

The V gene is TRBV5-4, the J gene TRBJ2-7; maybe TRBD1 (6 bases). CDR1 and CDR2 from the germline V gene are SGHNT and YYREEE (reference sequence). The length of the CDR3 is 14 residues. Trimming shortened V by 4 bases and J by 2 bases, and 13 bases separated the two germline ends. In DNA, the CDR3 is TGTGCCAGCAGCGCAGGACAGACAACCTACGAGCAGTACTTC. Protein product: CASSAGQTTYEQYF.

This chain joins TRBV7-2 and TRBJ1-3; D not resolved. Germline assignment: CDR1 SGHTA and CDR2 FQGNSA. The germline V and J ends were trimmed by 2 bases and 0 bases, with 11 bases remaining between them. The CDR3 contains 16 residues. CDR3 region: CASSLQWSFSGNTIYF. In DNA form, the CDR3 reads TGTGCCAGCAGCTTACAATGGTCCTTCTCTGGAAACACCATATATTTT.